The 13 T cell receptor beta chains given below trace back to one sample, sequenced in a study of molecular identifiers for immune sequencing clone quantification. TCRdb redid the calling of the PCR reads with MiXCR, one entry per CDR3 protein. The profile covers about 320,000 distinct CDR3 sequences, with roughly a fifth appearing a single time and about 0.81% taken by the ten largest. The sequenced sample was naive CD8+ T cells from blood, with Jurkat cell RNA spiked in. Noted subset: FACS-sorted CD8+CD4-CCR7+CD45RA+ naive T cells. The source of these receptors is a human donor in good health. Some libraries in this study had Jurkat cell RNA spiked in.

Worth noting for this clonotype: Just one base apart from a much larger clone, this may be a read error. This chain uses TRBV12-3 or TRBV12-4 with TRBJ2-7; a weak D match, TRBD2 (6 bases). The CDR3 is made up of 14 amino acids. The V and J ends lost 3 bases and 4 bases respectively, with 13 bases between them. The CDR3 loop is CASSFGGNGYEQYF. CDR3 DNA sequence: TGTGCCAGCAGTTTTGGGGGGAATGGTTACGAGCAGTACTTC.

A note on this clonotype: One base away lies a much larger clone, so this may be a sequencing read error. The chain joins TRBV30 to TRBJ2-4, with D perhaps TRBD1 (5 bases). Trimming pared 5 bases from V and 0 bases from J, leaving 11 bases between. The CDR3 is 14 amino acids. Germline V gene sequence: CDR1 GTSNPN, CDR2 SVGIG (reference sequence). In DNA form, the CDR3 reads TGTGCCTGGGACAGAGAATTAGCCAAAAACATTCAGTACTTC. This codes for CAWDRELAKNIQYF.

A few counts support this clonotype. J is TRBJ1-3 and V is TRBV4-3, with no clear D. Trimming removed 2 bases from V and 0 bases from J, with 11 bases in between. Germline V CDR1 and CDR2: LGHNA, YSLEER. This CDR3 comprises 16 residues. The CDR3 protein is CASSQLVPISGNTIYF. Written as DNA, the CDR3 is TGCGCCAGCAGCCAATTGGTACCCATCTCTGGAAACACCATATATTTT.

This clonotype was seen ten or more times. This chain links TRBV30 with TRBJ2-7, with a weak D call TRBD1 (6 bases). Germline CDR1 GTSNPN, CDR2 SVGIG (reference sequence). This CDR3 region has 12 residues. With 0 bases removed from V and 5 bases from J, the gap between germline ends came to 8 bases. CDR3 in DNA: TGTGCCTGGAGTGTAGCAGGGGACGAGCAGTACTTC. This translates into CAWSVAGDEQYF.

This clonotype was observed at least ten times. This rearrangement joins TRBV7-6 to TRBJ2-1, with 10 nucleotides matching TRBD1. The CDR3 runs to 13 residues. Unmatched junction bases numbered 0, after V lost 1 base and J lost 9 bases. CDR1 and CDR2 (germline): SGHVS, FNYEAQ. DNA of the CDR3: TGTGCCAGCAGCTTAGGGACAGGGGGTGAGCAGTTCTTC. Protein product: CASSLGTGGEQFF.

In the case of this clonotype: Possible read error: a much larger clone is one base away. V gene TRBV7-6 combines with J gene TRBJ2-1, with no clear D. The CDR3 runs 15 residues. Germline V gene data show CDR1 as SGHVS and CDR2 as FNYEAQ. CDR3 nucleotide sequence: TGTACCAGCAGCCAACTTGGATTGATTGAGAATGAGCAGTTCTTC. It yields the protein CTSSQLGLIENEQFF.

Concerning this clonotype itself: A much larger clone sits a single nucleotide away, making a read error possible. This chain links TRBV7-2 with TRBJ2-1; 13 nucleotides agree with TRBD2. Germline CDR1 is SGHTA and CDR2 is FQGNSA. The CDR3 has 15 amino acids. The chain's CDR3 is CASSWGLAGWNEQSF. As DNA, the CDR3 is TGTGCCAGCAGCTGGGGACTAGCGGGGTGGAATGAGCAGTCCTTC.

This clonotype was seen just once. The gene calls are TRBV7-2 and TRBJ1-5; D is undetermined. Germline V gives CDR1 SGHTA, CDR2 FQGNSA. V was pared by 3 bases and J by 0 bases, with 9 bases between. The CDR3 spans 15 residues. CDR3 region: CASSFTSYSNQPQHF. In DNA form, the CDR3 reads TGTGCCAGCAGCTTTACCAGCTATAGCAATCAGCCCCAGCATTTT.

This clonotype was counted many times. The junction and the germline gene differ at one end; a read error may be behind it. The V gene is TRBV20-1, the J gene TRBJ1-2; D not resolved. CDR3 length equals 12 residues. In germline, CDR1 is DFQATT, CDR2 SNEGSKA (reference sequence). DNA of the CDR3: TGCAGCGCTACCCAAGCGAGCTATGGCTACACCTTC. Its translation is CSATQASYGYTF.

This clonotype was seen repeatedly, ten times or more. The chain combines TRBV7-9 with TRBJ1-2; a possible D gene is TRBD1 (5 bases). This CDR3 is built from 14 residues. The ends were cut back, 2 bases at V and 3 bases at J, with 10 bases in the middle. Germline V CDR1 and CDR2: SEHNR, FQNEAQ (reference sequence). DNA for the CDR3: TGTGCCAGCAGCTTACAGGGTTATGACTATGGCTACACCTTC. This gives the protein CASSLQGYDYGYTF.

This clonotype was found many times. The CDR3, as DNA: TGCGCCAGCAGCCAAGAGGTGACTAGCTTGGCAGATACGCAGTATTTT. This gives the protein CASSQEVTSLADTQYF. The chain couples TRBV4-3 to TRBJ2-3, with 7 bases matching TRBD2. CDR1 and CDR2 (germline): LGHNA, YSLEER. This CDR3 contains 16 residues. V lost 0 bases to trimming and J lost 4 bases; unmatched junction nucleotides: 7.

This clonotype was counted only a few times. Here the CDR3 DNA reads TGTGCCAGCAGCTTACCCCGAAATGAGCAGTTCTTC. Protein sequence: CASSLPRNEQFF. The chain carries TRBV7-9 and TRBJ2-1; D remains ambiguous. V lost 2 bases, J lost 7 bases, and 6 bases lay in between. CDR1 and CDR2 from the germline V gene are SEHNR and FQNEAQ (reference sequence). The CDR3 contains 12 residues.

There are many counts of this clonotype. CDR3 bases: TGTGCCAGCAGCCTGCCCCCGGGAGATACGCAGTATTTT. Encoded protein: CASSLPPGDTQYF. V and J are TRBV7-2 and TRBJ2-3, with no clear D. Germline V lookup: CDR1 SGHTA, CDR2 FQGNSA. The CDR3 runs 13 residues. V shed 5 bases and J shed 5 bases, with 11 bases lying between them.